The sequence of this T cell receptor (beta chain) was determined in a study of blood T cell repertoires in COVID-19. The protocol was immunoSEQ multiplex PCR, while the TCRdb copy is restricted to in-frame clones and leaves out a portion. The sample holds fewer than 200,000 clones, 84% seen once. Per the germline V gene, CDR1 is SNHLY and CDR2 is FYNNEI. The CDR3 contains 15 residues. The V end was cut by 5 bases, the J end by 6 bases, with 17 bases between. Participants' reported clinical history set cohort assignment. The chain couples TRBV2 to TRBJ1-5; no firm D call. The source of this sequence is a woman younger than 45 who had been exposed to COVID-19. The sequenced sample consisted of PBMCs or T cells enriched from blood (not recorded which). CDR3 sequence: CASSYLPGLSQPQHF. The DNA of the CDR3 is TGTGCCAGCAGTTACCTCCCAGGTTTAAGTCAGCCCCAGCATTTT.